This is a list of T cell receptor beta chains from one sample in a study of T-cell reconstitution after alpha-beta-depleted transplantation in children. One entry per CDR3 protein results from TCRdb running MiXCR on the PCR reads. The sample yields 200,000 to 250,000 distinct CDR3 sequences, under 8.5% seen once. The sample in question was PBMCs, obtained before TCRalphabeta/CD19-depleted stem cell transplant. Receptors were obtained from a boy aged 2 to 9 with acute lymphoblastic leukemia, due to receive a stem cell transplant. CDR3s include the opening cysteine and the closing phenylalanine or tryptophan. The D gene is left open where the match is weak. Size values are once, few and many counts, or a class for expanded clones, and some rows have none.

v_gene: TRBV10-2
d_gene: -
abundance: many
j_gene: TRBJ2-1
CDR3aa: CASGPEGGEQFF
CDR3nt: TGCGCCAGCGGCCCTGAAGGGGGTGAGCAGTTCTTC

v_gene: TRBV7-2
d_gene: -
abundance: many
j_gene: TRBJ2-7
CDR3aa: CASSRSGFSSYEQYF
CDR3nt: TGTGCCAGCAGCCGGAGCGGGTTTAGCTCCTACGAGCAGTACTTC

v_gene: TRBV28
d_gene: -
abundance: many
j_gene: TRBJ2-5
CDR3aa: CATAFAATQETQYF
CDR3nt: TGTGCCACCGCTTTCGCGGCTACCCAAGAGACCCAGTACTTC

v_gene: TRBV29-1
d_gene: TRBD1
abundance: many
j_gene: TRBJ2-3
CDR3aa: CSGIQGYTDTQYF
CDR3nt: TGCAGCGGGATACAGGGGTACACAGATACGCAGTATTTT

v_gene: TRBV7-9
d_gene: -
abundance: many
j_gene: TRBJ2-3
CDR3aa: CASSSPWSPDTQYF
CDR3nt: TGTGCCAGCAGCTCCCCCTGGAGTCCAGATACGCAGTATTTT

v_gene: TRBV30
d_gene: -
abundance: -
j_gene: TRBJ2-7
CDR3aa: CAYAKDVSGEQYF
CDR3nt: TGTGCCTATGCCAAGGATGTGTCGGGCGAGCAGTACTTC

v_gene: TRBV12-3/TRBV12-4
d_gene: TRBD1
abundance: once
j_gene: TRBJ1-2
CDR3aa: CASSYGTGAYGYTF
CDR3nt: TGTGCCAGCAGTTATGGGACAGGCGCTTATGGCTACACCTTC

v_gene: TRBV12-3/TRBV12-4
d_gene: -
abundance: many
j_gene: TRBJ2-5
CDR3aa: CASTIGMGSGGTQYF
CDR3nt: TGTGCCAGCACCATTGGGATGGGGTCCGGAGGGACCCAGTACTTC

v_gene: TRBV29-1
d_gene: TRBD2
abundance: many
j_gene: TRBJ2-7
CDR3aa: CSVEGSSGGDYEQYF
CDR3nt: TGCAGCGTTGAAGGTAGCAGCGGGGGGGACTACGAGCAGTACTTC

v_gene: TRBV11-3
d_gene: TRBD1
abundance: many
j_gene: TRBJ2-7
CDR3aa: CASSLIGASTGEAYEQYF
CDR3nt: TGTGCCAGCAGCCTTATTGGGGCTTCCACAGGGGAAGCCTACGAGCAGTACTTC

v_gene: TRBV11-3
d_gene: -
abundance: once
j_gene: TRBJ2-7
CDR3aa: CASSLRGLNSYEQYF
CDR3nt: TGTGCCAGCAGCCTGCGAGGGCTTAACTCCTACGAGCAGTACTTC

v_gene: TRBV4-2
d_gene: TRBD2
abundance: few
j_gene: TRBJ2-1
CDR3aa: CASSQALAGGEYNEQFF
CDR3nt: TGTGCCAGCAGCCAAGCCCTAGCGGGGGGGGAGTACAATGAGCAGTTCTTC

v_gene: TRBV7-8
d_gene: -
abundance: few
j_gene: TRBJ1-4
CDR3aa: CASSNPRRGWEKLFF
CDR3nt: TGTGCCAGCAGCAACCCCCGCCGGGGTTGGGAAAAACTGTTTTTT

v_gene: TRBV12-5
d_gene: -
abundance: many
j_gene: TRBJ2-1
CDR3aa: CASGWTIQGEQFF
CDR3nt: TGTGCTAGTGGTTGGACCATCCAGGGCGAGCAGTTCTTC

v_gene: TRBV7-6
d_gene: TRBD2
abundance: many
j_gene: TRBJ2-4
CDR3aa: CASSRTSGGFGKNIQYF
CDR3nt: TGTGCCAGCAGTCGGACTAGCGGGGGGTTCGGTAAAAACATTCAGTACTTC

v_gene: TRBV6-2/TRBV6-3
d_gene: -
abundance: many
j_gene: TRBJ2-7
CDR3aa: CASDSGTYEQYF
CDR3nt: TGTGCCAGCGATTCCGGGACCTACGAGCAGTACTTC

v_gene: TRBV6-5
d_gene: TRBD1
abundance: -
j_gene: TRBJ1-1
CDR3aa: CASSYSRTGEAFF
CDR3nt: TGTGCCAGCAGTTACTCGAGGACAGGAGAAGCTTTCTTT

v_gene: TRBV27
d_gene: -
abundance: -
j_gene: TRBJ2-7
CDR3aa: CASSTRWGLNSYEQYF
CDR3nt: TGTGCCAGCAGTACCCGCTGGGGTCTCAACTCCTACGAGCAGTACTTC

v_gene: TRBV20-1
d_gene: -
abundance: few
j_gene: TRBJ1-5
CDR3aa: CSARAFLQVNQPQHF
CDR3nt: TGCAGTGCTAGAGCCTTCTTACAGGTCAATCAGCCCCAGCATTTT

v_gene: TRBV7-2
d_gene: -
abundance: -
j_gene: TRBJ2-1
CDR3aa: CASSQLGTGEQFF
CDR3nt: TGTGCCAGCAGCCAATTAGGGACTGGGGAGCAGTTCTTC

v_gene: TRBV12-3/TRBV12-4
d_gene: TRBD1
abundance: many
j_gene: TRBJ1-1
CDR3aa: CASSTNPGGSNTEAFF
CDR3nt: TGTGCCAGCAGCACGAACCCAGGGGGCTCGAACACTGAAGCTTTCTTT

v_gene: TRBV7-6
d_gene: -
abundance: -
j_gene: TRBJ2-1
CDR3aa: CASSSGSPYNEQFF
CDR3nt: TGTGCCAGCAGCTCGGGGAGTCCCTACAATGAGCAGTTCTTC